The clone carrying this T cell receptor (beta chain) was seen a few times. What it recognizes is unknown. The sample comes from a study of CD8 T cells in ankylosing spondylitis. Notes on the study in general: Seven to nine highly homologous variants formed a TCR beta motif that appeared characteristic of ankylosing spondylitis blood. Relatively rare in peripheral blood, disease-linked clones were also CD8+.

It was by quantitative 5'-RACE with molecular barcodes that TCR beta libraries were made. TCRdb itself ran the 5' RACE reads through MiXCR, one entry per CDR3 protein. The repertoire has about 700,000 distinct CDR3 sequences, 15% to 20% of them found once; the top ten carry 15% to 20%. CDR3 size: 13 residues. V gave up 1 base and J gave up 8 bases, with 9 bases separating them. The sequenced sample consisted of blood, either unsorted or a sorted T cell fraction (not recorded which). V and J are TRBV12-3 or TRBV12-4 and TRBJ2-1; tentative D call: TRBD2 (6 bases). The sequence was obtained from a male donor with ankylosing spondylitis. The CDR3 region has the DNA TGTGCCAGCAGTTTAGGGACTACCGATGAGCAGTTCTTC. It codes for CASSLGTTDEQFF.